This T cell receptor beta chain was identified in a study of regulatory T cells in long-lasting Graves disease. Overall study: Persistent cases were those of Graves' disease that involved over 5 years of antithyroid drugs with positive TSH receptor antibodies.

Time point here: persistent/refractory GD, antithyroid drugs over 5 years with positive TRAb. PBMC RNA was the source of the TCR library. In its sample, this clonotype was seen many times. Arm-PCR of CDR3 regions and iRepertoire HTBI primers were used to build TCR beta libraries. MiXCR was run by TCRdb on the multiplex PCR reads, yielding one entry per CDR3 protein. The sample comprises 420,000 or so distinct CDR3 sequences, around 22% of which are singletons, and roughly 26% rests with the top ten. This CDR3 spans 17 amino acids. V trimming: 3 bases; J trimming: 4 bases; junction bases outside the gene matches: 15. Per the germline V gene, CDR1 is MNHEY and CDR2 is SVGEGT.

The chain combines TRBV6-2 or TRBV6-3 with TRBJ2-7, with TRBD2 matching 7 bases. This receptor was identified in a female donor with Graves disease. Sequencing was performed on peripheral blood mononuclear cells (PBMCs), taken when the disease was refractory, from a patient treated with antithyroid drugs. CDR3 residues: CASSYYGGSGIGYEQYF. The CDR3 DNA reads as TGTGCCAGCAGTTATTACGGGGGGAGCGGGATAGGATACGAGCAGTACTTC.